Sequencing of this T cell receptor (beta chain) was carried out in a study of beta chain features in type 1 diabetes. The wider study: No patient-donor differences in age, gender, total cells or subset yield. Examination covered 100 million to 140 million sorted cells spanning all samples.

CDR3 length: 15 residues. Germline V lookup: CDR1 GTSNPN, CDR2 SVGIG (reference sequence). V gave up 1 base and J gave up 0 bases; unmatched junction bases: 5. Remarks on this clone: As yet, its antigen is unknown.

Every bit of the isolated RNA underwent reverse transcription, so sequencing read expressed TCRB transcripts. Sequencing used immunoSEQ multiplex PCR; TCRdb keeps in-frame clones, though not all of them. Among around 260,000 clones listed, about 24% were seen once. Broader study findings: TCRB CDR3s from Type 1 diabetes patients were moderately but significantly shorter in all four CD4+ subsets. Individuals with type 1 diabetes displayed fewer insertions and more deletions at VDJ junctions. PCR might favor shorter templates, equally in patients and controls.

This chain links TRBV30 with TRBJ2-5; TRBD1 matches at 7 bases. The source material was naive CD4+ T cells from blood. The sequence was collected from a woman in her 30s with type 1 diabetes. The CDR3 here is CAWSEGTEYQETQYF. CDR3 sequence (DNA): TGTGCCTGGAGTGAAGGGACAGAGTACCAAGAGACCCAGTACTTC.